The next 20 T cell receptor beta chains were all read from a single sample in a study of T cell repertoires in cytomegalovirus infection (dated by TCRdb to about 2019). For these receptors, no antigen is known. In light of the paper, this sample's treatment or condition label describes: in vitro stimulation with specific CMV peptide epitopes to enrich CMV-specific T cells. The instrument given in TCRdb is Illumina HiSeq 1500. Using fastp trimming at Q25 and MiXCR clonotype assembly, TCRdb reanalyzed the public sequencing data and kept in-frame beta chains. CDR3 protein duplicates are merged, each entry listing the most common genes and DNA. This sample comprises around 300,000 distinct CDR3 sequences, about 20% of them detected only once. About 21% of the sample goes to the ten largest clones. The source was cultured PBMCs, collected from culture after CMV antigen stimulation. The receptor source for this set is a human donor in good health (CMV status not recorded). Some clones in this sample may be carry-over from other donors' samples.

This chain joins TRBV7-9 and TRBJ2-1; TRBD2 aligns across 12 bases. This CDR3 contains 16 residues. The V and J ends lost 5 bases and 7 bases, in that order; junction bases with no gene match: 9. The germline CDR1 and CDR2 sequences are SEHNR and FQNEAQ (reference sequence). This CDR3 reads CASSPALAGGLNEQFF. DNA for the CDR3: TGTGCCAGCAGCCCTGCGCTAGCGGGAGGGTTGAATGAGCAGTTCTTC.

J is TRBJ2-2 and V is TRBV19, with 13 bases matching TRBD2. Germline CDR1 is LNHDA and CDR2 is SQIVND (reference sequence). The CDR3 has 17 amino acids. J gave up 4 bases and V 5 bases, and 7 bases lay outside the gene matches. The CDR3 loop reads CASSLLAGGPGTGELFF. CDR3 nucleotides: TGTGCCAGTAGTTTACTAGCGGGAGGGCCGGGCACCGGGGAGCTGTTTTTT.

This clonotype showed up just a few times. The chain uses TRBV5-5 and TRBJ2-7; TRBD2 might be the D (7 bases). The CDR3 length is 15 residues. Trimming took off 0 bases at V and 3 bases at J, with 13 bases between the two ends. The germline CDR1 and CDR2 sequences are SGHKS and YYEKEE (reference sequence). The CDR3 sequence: CASSLGRGPIYEQYV. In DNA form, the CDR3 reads TGTGCCAGCAGCTTGGGGCGGGGGCCCATCTACGAGCAGTACGTC.

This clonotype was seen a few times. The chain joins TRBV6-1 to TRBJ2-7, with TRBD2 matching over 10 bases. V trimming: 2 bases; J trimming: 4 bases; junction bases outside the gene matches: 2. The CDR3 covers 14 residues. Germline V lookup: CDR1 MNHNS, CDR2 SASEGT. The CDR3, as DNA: TGTGCCAGCAGTGAATTGGGACTAGCGTACGAGCAGTACTTC. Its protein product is CASSELGLAYEQYF.

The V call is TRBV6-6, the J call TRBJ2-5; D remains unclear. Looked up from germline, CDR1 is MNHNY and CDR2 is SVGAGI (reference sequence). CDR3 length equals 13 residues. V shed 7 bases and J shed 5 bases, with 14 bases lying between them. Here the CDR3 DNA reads TGTGCCAGCATTAAGACCCGTGGGGAGACCCAGTACTTC. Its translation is CASIKTRGETQYF.

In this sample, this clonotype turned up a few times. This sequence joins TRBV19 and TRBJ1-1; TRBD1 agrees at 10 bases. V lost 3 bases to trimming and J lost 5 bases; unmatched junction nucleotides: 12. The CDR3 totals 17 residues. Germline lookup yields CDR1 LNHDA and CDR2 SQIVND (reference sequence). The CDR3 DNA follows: TGTGCCAGTAGTATGAGGGGGACAGGGGTCCTAGGGACTGAAGCTTTCTTT. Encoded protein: CASSMRGTGVLGTEAFF.

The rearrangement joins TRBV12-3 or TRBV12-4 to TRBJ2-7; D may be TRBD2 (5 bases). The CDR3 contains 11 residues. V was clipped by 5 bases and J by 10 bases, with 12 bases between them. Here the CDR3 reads CASSPAGAQYF. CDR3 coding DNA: TGTGCCAGCAGTCCGGCGGGTGCCCAGTACTTC.

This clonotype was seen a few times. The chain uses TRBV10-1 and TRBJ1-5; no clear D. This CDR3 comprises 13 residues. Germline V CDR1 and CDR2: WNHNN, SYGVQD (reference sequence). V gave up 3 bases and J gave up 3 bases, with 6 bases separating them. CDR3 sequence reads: CASSDKNNQPQHF. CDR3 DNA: TGCGCCAGCAGTGATAAGAACAATCAGCCCCAGCATTTT.

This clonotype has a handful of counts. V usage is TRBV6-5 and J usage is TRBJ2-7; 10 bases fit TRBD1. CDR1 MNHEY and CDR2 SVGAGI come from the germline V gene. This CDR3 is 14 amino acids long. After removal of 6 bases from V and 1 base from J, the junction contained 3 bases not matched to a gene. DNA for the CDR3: TGTGCCAGCAGGGACAGGGGGAAATCCTACGAGCAGTACTTC. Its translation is CASRDRGKSYEQYF.

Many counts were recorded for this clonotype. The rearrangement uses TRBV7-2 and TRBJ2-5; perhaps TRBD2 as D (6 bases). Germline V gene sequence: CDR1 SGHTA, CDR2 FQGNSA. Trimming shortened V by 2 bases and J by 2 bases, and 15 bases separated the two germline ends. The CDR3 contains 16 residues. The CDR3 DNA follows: TGTGCCAGCAGCTTACGCCGCCTAGCGAGGCAAGAGACCCAGTACTTC. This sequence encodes CASSLRRLARQETQYF.

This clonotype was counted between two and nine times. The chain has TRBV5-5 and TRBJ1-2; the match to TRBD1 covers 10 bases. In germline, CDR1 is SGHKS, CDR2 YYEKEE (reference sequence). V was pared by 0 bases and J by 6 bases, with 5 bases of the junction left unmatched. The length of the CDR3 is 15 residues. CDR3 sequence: CASSLATGGRDGYTF. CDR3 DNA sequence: TGTGCCAGCAGCTTGGCGACAGGGGGCCGTGATGGCTACACCTTC.

This CDR3 reads CASSLVGQNTGELFF. CDR3 DNA sequence: TGTGCCAGCAGCTTGGTGGGGCAGAACACCGGGGAGCTGTTTTTT. This chain uses TRBV5-6 with TRBJ2-2, with D possibly being TRBD1 (5 bases). The CDR3 has 15 amino acids. Trimming pared 0 bases from V and 1 base from J, leaving 7 bases between. Germline assignment: CDR1 SGHDT and CDR2 YYEEEE.

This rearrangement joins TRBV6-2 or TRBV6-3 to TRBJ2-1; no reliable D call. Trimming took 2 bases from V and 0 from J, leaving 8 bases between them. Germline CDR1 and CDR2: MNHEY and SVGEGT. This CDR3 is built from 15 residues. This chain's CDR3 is CASSYVPSSYNEQFF. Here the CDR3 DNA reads TGTGCCAGCAGTTACGTCCCCAGCTCCTACAATGAGCAGTTCTTC.

The CDR3 region is CASSTRGGQPQHF. CDR3 nucleotides: TGTGCCAGCAGTACGAGAGGTGGGCAGCCCCAGCATTTT. V usage is TRBV2 and J usage is TRBJ1-5; D gene ambiguous. The V end lost 5 bases, the J end lost 7 bases, and 12 bases lay between the germline ends. The CDR3 runs to 13 residues. Germline CDR1 reads SNHLY; CDR2 reads FYNNEI. Full variable domain (outside the CDR3, taken from reference TRBV2 and TRBJ1-5): EPEVTQTPSHQVTQMGQEVILRCVPISNHLYFYWYRQILGQKVEFLVSFYNNEISEKSEIFDDQFSVERPDGSNFTLKIRSTKLEDSAMYFCASSTRGGQPQHFGDGTRLSIL.

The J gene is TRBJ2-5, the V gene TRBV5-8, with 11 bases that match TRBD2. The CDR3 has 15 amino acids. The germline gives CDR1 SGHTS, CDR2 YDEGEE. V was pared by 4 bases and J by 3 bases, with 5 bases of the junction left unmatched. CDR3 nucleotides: TGTGCCAGCAGCCCCTTAGCGGGAGGGAAAGAGACCCAGTACTTC. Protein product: CASSPLAGGKETQYF. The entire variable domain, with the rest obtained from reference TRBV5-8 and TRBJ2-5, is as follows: EAGVTQSPTHLIKTRGQQATLRCSPISGHTSVYWYQQALGLGLQFLLWYDEGEERNRGNFPPRFSGRQFPNYSSELNVNALELEDSALYLCASSPLAGGKETQYFGPGTRLLVL.

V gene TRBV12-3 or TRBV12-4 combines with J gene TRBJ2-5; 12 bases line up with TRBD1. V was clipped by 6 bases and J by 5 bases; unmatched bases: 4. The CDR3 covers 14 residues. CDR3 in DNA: TGTGCCAGCAGCCGGGACAGGGGGCCGGAGACCCAGTACTTC. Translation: CASSRDRGPETQYF.

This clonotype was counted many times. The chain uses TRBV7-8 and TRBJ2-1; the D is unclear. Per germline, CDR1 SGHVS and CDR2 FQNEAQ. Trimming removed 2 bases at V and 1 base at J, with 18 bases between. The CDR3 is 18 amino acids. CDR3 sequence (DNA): TGTGCCAGCAGCTTAACAAATCGACCTGATAGTTCCTACAATGAGCAGTTCTTC. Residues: CASSLTNRPDSSYNEQFF.

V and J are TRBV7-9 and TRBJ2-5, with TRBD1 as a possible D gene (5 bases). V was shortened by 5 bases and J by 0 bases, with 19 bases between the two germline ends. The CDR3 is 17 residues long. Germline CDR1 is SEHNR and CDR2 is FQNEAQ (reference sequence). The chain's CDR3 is CASSRTRVGKYQETQYF. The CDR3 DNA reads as TGTGCCAGCAGCCGGACAAGGGTCGGCAAGTACCAAGAGACCCAGTACTTC.

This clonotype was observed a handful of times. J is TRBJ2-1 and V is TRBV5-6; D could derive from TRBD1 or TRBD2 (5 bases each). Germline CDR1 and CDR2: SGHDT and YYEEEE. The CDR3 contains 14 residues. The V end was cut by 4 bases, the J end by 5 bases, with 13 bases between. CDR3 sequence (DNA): TGTGCCAGCAGCCCCCAATGGGGGAACAATGAGCAGTTCTTC. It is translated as CASSPQWGNNEQFF.

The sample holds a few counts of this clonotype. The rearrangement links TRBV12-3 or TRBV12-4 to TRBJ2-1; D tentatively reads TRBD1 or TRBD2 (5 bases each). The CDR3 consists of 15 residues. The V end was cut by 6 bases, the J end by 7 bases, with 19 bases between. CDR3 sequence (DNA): TGTGCCAGCAGCCTTGGGGGAGCGGTAATAAATGAGCAGTTCTTC. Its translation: CASSLGGAVINEQFF.